The following is a T cell receptor (beta chain) sequence with its context. Its target antigen remains unknown. No base-level quality is on record; no much larger clone is a single base apart. The data originate from a study of shared T cell receptors in the human thymus (dated by TCRdb to the early 2020s). Turning to the overall study: The study examined how the human thymus generates shared, self-reactive T-cell receptor alpha chains.

The CDR3 spans 19 residues, from the cysteine through the phenylalanine. Only the CDR3 DNA stays, 57 bases, in frame from base 1. Preparation of the library involved the immunoSEQ multiplex PCR assay. This is the immuneACCESS table as TCRdb keeps it, with only in-frame sequences that have V and J called. A part of the clones is gone; compared with another copy, unresolved V genes explain less than half, and the rest is unexplained. This sample lists about 660,000 clones; 70% to 90% were detected once. About 0.01% of the sample rests with the top ten. The sample was also reused in another study, on human thymus T cells. In that second paper, the authors write: In Finland, the donors were immunologically healthy infants who were having open corrective cardiac surgery for congenital heart defects. The thymus tissue came from surgical resects taken out during corrective cardiac surgery. Biased V and J gene segment usage appeared to be present in both thymic and peripheral blood repertoires. Highly overlapping thymic TCR repertoires among unrelated individuals were reported in the related research. The study used roughly 8 infant thymus samples plus four related peripheral blood samples to characterize TCR alpha and beta repertoires. Donor ages ranged from roughly 7 to 250 days, and the cohort comprised roughly 6 male and a couple of female infants. Thymocytes were released mechanically from tissue and stored at -70 °C as pellets of about 9-32 million cells. Genomic DNA was extracted from frozen cell pellets with a QIAsymphony instrument. The immunoSEQ multiplex PCR assay was used to amplify the TCRB and TCRAD loci from a standardized amount of quality-controlled genomic DNA. The amplicons covered the V(D)J region and were long enough to include the CDR3 and to identify the V and J genes. The commercial immunoSEQ service was used to sequence amplicons on an Illumina platform. Primer bias and sequencing errors were corrected as previously described, and TCRAD and TCRB were defined on the basis of the IMGT database. Analysis of the repertoires was done with immunoSEQ Analyzer 3.0 and VDJTools and included basic statistics, V/J segment usage, diversity estimates, rarefaction and pairwise overlap. Chao1, ChaoE, Efron-Thisted, Shannon and inverse Simpson indices were used to estimate diversity, which was also estimated on datasets down-sampled to the smallest sample. Repertoire overlap was determined by strict matching of CDR3 nucleotide sequence, V gene and J gene, and Jaccard-based multidimensional scaling clustering was applied. On average, about 810,000 unique TCRB clonotypes were obtained from thymus samples, compared with 65,000 to 90,000 from blood samples.

The V gene is TRBV21-1 and the J gene is TRBJ2-1; the table's TRBD2 call for D was not verified on the DNA. TRBV21-1 is listed as a pseudogene. This receptor was identified in a boy in the first two years of life with a congenital heart defect. Donor details come from another sample of the same person, matched by shared clones. Sequencing was performed on thymocytes. The CDR3 protein is CASSTDRGILARGYNEQFF. The sequence in DNA is TGTGCCAGCAGCACGGACCGGGGGATACTAGCGAGGGGCTACAATGAGCAGTTCTTC.